The 24 T cell receptor beta chains in this list originate from one sample, sequenced in a study of blood T cells in healthy people across ages. PCR was performed a second time for about 7 to 11 cycles using a sample-barcoded 5' primer and a J-beta primer mix. Each CDR3 protein gets one entry after TCRdb re-called the 5' RACE reads with MiXCR. Counted here are around 990,000 distinct CDR3 sequences, 20% to 25% occurring once; the ten biggest clones make up around 0.7%. This sample was also put to use in a study of T cells of mothers and their children.

The specimen sequenced was blood. The receptor set was obtained from a girl aged 2-10 years in good health.

The V gene is TRBV28, the J gene TRBJ1-5; 8 bases fit TRBD1. V was pared by 3 bases and J by 5 bases, with 3 bases of the junction left unmatched. The germline V gene encodes CDR1 MDHEN and CDR2 SYDVKM. This CDR3 is built from 14 residues. CDR3 loop: CASSLQGAYQPQHF. The CDR3 coding sequence is TGTGCCAGCAGTTTGCAGGGGGCCTATCAGCCCCAGCATTTT. Based on the CDR3 plus reference TRBV28 and TRBJ1-5, the full variable domain is DVKVTQSSRYLVKRTGEKVFLECVQDMDHENMFWYRQDPGLGLRLIYFSYDVKMKEKGDIPEGYSVSREKKERFSLILESASTNQTSMYLCASSLQGAYQPQHFGDGTRLSIL.

This clonotype was recorded a few times. The chain links TRBV12-3 or TRBV12-4 to TRBJ2-5; D gene ambiguous. The J call is uncertain, as TRBJ2-7 better fits the DNA end. The CDR3 runs 15 residues. The CDR3 coding sequence is TGTGCCAGCAGTTTAAATCAATTAAAAGCCTACGAGCAGTACTTC. It specifies CASSLNQLKAYEQYF.

This clonotype was seen at least ten times. The rearrangement joins TRBV20-1 to TRBJ2-5, with D unclear. Germline V gene lookup returns CDR1 DFQATT and CDR2 SNEGSKA (reference sequence). The CDR3 is 11 amino acids. With 5 bases removed from V and 3 bases from J, the gap between germline ends came to 7 bases. CDR3 amino acids: CSARPEETQYF. CDR3 DNA: TGCAGTGCTCGTCCCGAAGAGACCCAGTACTTC.

Regarding this clonotype: Mismatch with germline at one junction end may stem from a read error. The V call is TRBV27, the J call TRBJ2-1; TRBD2 agrees at 8 bases. The CDR3 runs to 14 residues. CDR1 is MNHEY, CDR2 SMNVEV, per germline (reference sequence). The CDR3 reads CVSSPLAAYNEQFF. In nucleotides, the CDR3 is TGTGTCAGCAGTCCACTAGCGGCATACAATGAGCAGTTCTTC.

This sequence joins TRBV7-2 and TRBJ2-1; no clear D gene. The J call is doubtful: the DNA matches TRBJ2-5 better. Germline V gene lookup returns CDR1 SGHTA and CDR2 FQGNSA. The CDR3 length is 12 residues. This CDR3 reads CASSNTQETQYF. As DNA, the CDR3 is TGTGCCAGCAGCAACACCCAAGAGACCCAGTACTTC.

This clonotype was observed a handful of times. The chain couples TRBV12-3 or TRBV12-4 to TRBJ2-5; 8 bases line up with TRBD1. The J segment lost 0 bases and the V segment lost 4 bases, leaving 10 bases of the junction unmatched. The CDR3 has 17 residues. The CDR3 bases are TGTGCCAGCAGTTCCCATCACCCGGGACAGGACCAAGAGACCCAGTACTTC. This encodes CASSSHHPGQDQETQYF.

This clonotype was found a few times. The chain uses TRBV4-2 and TRBJ2-7; no definite D call. CDR1 is LGHNA, CDR2 YNFKEQ, per germline. The ends were cut back, 2 bases at V and 3 bases at J, with 11 bases in the middle. The length of the CDR3 is 14 residues. CDR3 coding DNA: TGTGCCAGCAGCCAATCAGATTCGGGCTACGAGCAGTACTTC. It yields the protein CASSQSDSGYEQYF.

The CDR3 reads CAISRGITETQYF. The CDR3 DNA sequence: TGTGCCATCTCCCGGGGGATCACCGAGACCCAGTACTTC. The rearrangement uses TRBV10-3 and TRBJ2-5; weak D call: TRBD2 (6 bases). The CDR3 totals 13 residues. Germline lookup yields CDR1 ENHRY and CDR2 SYGVKD. Trimming pared 8 bases from V and 5 bases from J, leaving 15 bases between.

This chain joins TRBV28 and TRBJ2-3; D is undetermined. V was clipped by 4 bases and J by 4 bases, with 15 bases between them. Germline V gene sequence: CDR1 MDHEN, CDR2 SYDVKM. The CDR3 runs to 15 residues. The CDR3 region is CASSSPKKLSDTQYF. The DNA for the CDR3 is TGTGCCAGCAGTTCCCCCAAAAAGCTTTCAGATACGCAGTATTTT. The variable domain in full, with the rest retrieved from reference TRBV28 and TRBJ2-3, is DVKVTQSSRYLVKRTGEKVFLECVQDMDHENMFWYRQDPGLGLRLIYFSYDVKMKEKGDIPEGYSVSREKKERFSLILESASTNQTSMYLCASSSPKKLSDTQYFGPGTRLTVL.

This clonotype was observed a handful of times. The chain combines TRBV29-1 with TRBJ2-5; D is possibly TRBD2 (5 bases). Per germline, CDR1 SQVTM and CDR2 ANQGSEA. With 0 bases removed from V and 5 bases from J, the gap between germline ends came to 10 bases. The CDR3 loop spans 13 amino acids. Here the CDR3 reads CSVEDGKGETQYF. DNA for the CDR3: TGCAGCGTTGAAGACGGGAAAGGGGAGACCCAGTACTTC.

The table lists this clonotype with a few counts. The J gene is TRBJ2-7, the V gene TRBV3-1; D is unresolved. The CDR3 runs to 13 residues. CDR1 and CDR2 (germline): LGHDT, YNNKEL (reference sequence). V gave up 1 base and J gave up 9 bases, with 13 bases separating them. CDR3 sequence (DNA): TGTGCCAGCAGCCAAGTCCCCGAGACCGGGCAGTACTTC. Translating gives CASSQVPETGQYF.

The J gene is TRBJ2-5, the V gene TRBV12-3 or TRBV12-4, with a possible D match to TRBD2 (7 bases). Trimming removed 6 bases from V and 3 bases from J, with 14 bases in between. The CDR3 runs to 14 residues. CDR3: CASRWGGPEETQYF. The CDR3 nucleotides are TGTGCCAGCAGGTGGGGGGGGCCCGAAGAGACCCAGTACTTC.

The V and J genes are TRBV14 and TRBJ2-5; D might be TRBD1 or TRBD2, each matching 5 bases. V lost 1 base, J lost 3 bases, and 12 bases lay in between. This CDR3 has 15 residues. Germline V lookup: CDR1 SGHDN, CDR2 FVKESK. The CDR3 DNA follows: TGTGCCAGCAGCCAAGTTCGGGGCATGGAAGAGACCCAGTACTTC. Translation gives CASSQVRGMEETQYF.

V gene TRBV10-3 combines with J gene TRBJ2-1, with D perhaps TRBD1 (5 bases). Trimming took 5 bases from V and 4 from J, leaving 15 bases between them. The CDR3 has 15 residues. Per germline, CDR1 ENHRY and CDR2 SYGVKD. The chain's CDR3 is CAISSISGNYNEQFF. Written as DNA, the CDR3 is TGTGCCATCAGTTCTATTTCAGGGAATTACAATGAGCAGTTCTTC.

This clonotype was counted only a few times. The rearrangement joins TRBV7-2 to TRBJ2-5; TRBD2 matches 7 bases. The DNA end favors TRBJ2-1, so the J call may be wrong. CDR3 length: 15 residues. Germline assignment: CDR1 SGHTA and CDR2 FQGNSA. The CDR3: CASSFASGNAGEQFF. The DNA of the CDR3 is TGTGCCAGCAGCTTCGCTAGCGGTAACGCAGGGGAGCAGTTCTTC.

This chain joins TRBV28 and TRBJ2-6; D call uncertain. CDR1 and CDR2 (germline): MDHEN, SYDVKM. CDR3 length equals 14 residues. V lost 10 bases and J lost 0, with 10 bases in between. CDR3 DNA sequence: TGTGCCACCTCGGAAGTCTCTGGGGCCAACGTCCTGACTTTC. Protein product: CATSEVSGANVLTF.

This chain links TRBV18 with TRBJ2-7; TRBD2 aligns across 10 bases. The CDR3 has 15 residues. Germline lookup yields CDR1 KGHSH and CDR2 LQKENI. Trimming cost V 4 bases and J 3 bases; bases outside gene matches: 6. Written as DNA, the CDR3 is TGTGCCAGCTCACGGGTTGGACTAGCGGACTACGAGCAGTACTTC. Translation: CASSRVGLADYEQYF.

Worth noting for this clonotype: At one boundary the junction diverges from the germline segment, which might be a read error. V gene TRBV29-1 combines with J gene TRBJ1-1, with D uncertain. Germline CDR1 SQVTM, CDR2 ANQGSEA. CDR3 length: 11 amino acids. CDR3 bases: TGTGTTGGGGTCTCGAACACTGAAGCTTTCTTT. Translated: CVGVSNTEAFF.

This chain links TRBV12-3 or TRBV12-4 with TRBJ1-4, with D unresolved. The germline V and J ends were trimmed by 6 bases and 8 bases, with 10 bases remaining between them. CDR3 length: 12 residues. CDR3 nucleotide sequence: TGTGCCAGCAGCGGGCCCGGGGAAAAACTGTTTTTT. This codes for CASSGPGEKLFF.

The gene calls are TRBV27 and TRBJ2-5, with 7 bases matching TRBD1. The CDR3 is made up of 14 amino acids. Looked up from germline, CDR1 is MNHEY and CDR2 is SMNVEV (reference sequence). V lost 4 bases, J lost 8 bases, and 10 bases stayed unmatched. CDR3 sequence: CASSWQGGTFTQYF. The DNA for the CDR3 is TGTGCCAGCAGTTGGCAAGGGGGCACATTTACCCAGTACTTC.

The chain carries TRBV9 and TRBJ2-7; weak D call: TRBD2 (7 bases). Between the trimmed V and J ends, which lost 4 bases and 4 bases, there was a span of 18 bases. The V gene's germline CDR1 is SGDLS and CDR2 YYNGEE. This CDR3 is 15 amino acids long. CDR3 protein: CASSPLGGGSYEQYF. CDR3 bases: TGTGCCAGCAGCCCCCTAGGGGGGGGTAGTTACGAGCAGTACTTC.

This clonotype has only a few counts. V usage is TRBV20-1 and J usage is TRBJ2-7; D not certain. Trimming took off 5 bases at V and 5 bases at J, with 16 bases between the two ends. This CDR3 has 13 residues. Germline loops: CDR1 DFQATT, CDR2 SNEGSKA (reference sequence). The CDR3: CSAEEDQSDEQYF. DNA of the CDR3: TGCAGTGCTGAAGAGGACCAGTCGGACGAGCAGTACTTC.

The V and J genes are TRBV10-2 and TRBJ1-3, with 9 bases aligning to TRBD1. The CDR3 has 13 amino acids. J gave up 2 bases and V 9 bases, and 2 bases lay outside the gene matches. The germline CDR1 and CDR2 sequences are WSHSY and SAAADI. The CDR3 protein is CASRQGAGNTIYF. The CDR3 DNA reads TGCGCCAGTAGACAGGGGGCTGGAAACACCATATATTTT.

V is TRBV29-1 and J is TRBJ1-2, with TRBD1 matching over 7 bases. Trimming at V came to 3 bases and at J to 4 bases, leaving 2 bases not matched to a gene. The CDR3 sequence is 12 residues long. Germline loops: CDR1 SQVTM, CDR2 ANQGSEA. Here the CDR3 reads CSVENRGYGYTF. CDR3 DNA sequence: TGCAGCGTTGAGAACAGGGGCTATGGCTACACCTTC. Using reference TRBV29-1 and TRBJ1-2 for the parts outside the CDR3, the full variable domain is SAVISQKPSRDICQRGTSLTIQCQVDSQVTMMFWYRQQPGQSLTLIATANQGSEATYESGFVIDKFPISRPNLTFSTLTVSNMSPEDSSIYLCSVENRGYGYTFGSGTRLTVV.